This T cell receptor beta chain was captured by sequencing in a study of blood T cell repertoires in COVID-19. Overall study: Samples of COVID-19 (acute and convalescent) were obtained from the United States, Italy and Spain.

Methods used by the authors: Quantification of nucleated cells was approximated via reference gene primer amplification. The table came from immunoSEQ multiplex PCR; TCRdb's copy has only in-frame clones and leaves some out. The V and J calls and the clone size are those of that table, but D and trimming were determined from the DNA. The repertoire has 250,000 or so clones, 75% to 85% of them found once; the top ten carry roughly 5%. This sequence was found in a human donor in a cohort sampled during active COVID-19. The sequenced sample consisted of peripheral blood.

CDR3 nucleotide sequence: TGTGCCAGCAGACAGACTTCCCGGGGGACCCAGTACTTC. It yields the protein CASRQTSRGTQYF. This chain connects TRBV13 to TRBJ2-5; D perhaps matches TRBD2 (5 bases). Between the trimmed V and J ends, which lost 6 bases and 7 bases, there was a span of 15 bases. This CDR3 is 13 amino acids long. Germline V gene lookup returns CDR1 PRHDT and CDR2 FYEKMQ (reference sequence).